This is a list of T cell receptor beta chains from one sample in a study of cytomegalovirus exposure and HLA in healthy donors. The repertoire was sequenced with immunoSEQ multiplex PCR; TCRdb's copy has only in-frame clones and lacks some. The table includes about 180,000 clones, 70% to 85% detected once. Sequencing used PBMCs. These receptors came from a woman between 40 and 55 years old in good health and CMV-seronegative. Both conserved end residues are part of each CDR3. A D gene is named only where the DNA matches it firmly. Size tells how often a clone was seen (once, few, many) or the class of an expanded clone, and some rows leave it out.

v_gene	abundance	j_gene	d_gene	CDR3aa	CDR3nt
TRBV7-9	-	TRBJ2-7	TRBD2	CASSPQAGVGYEQYF	TGTGCCAGCAGCCCCCAAGCGGGAGTCGGGTACGAGCAGTACTTC
TRBV6-5	-	TRBJ2-5	TRBD1	CASSSARGRNFETQYF	TGTGCCAGCAGTTCAGCCAGGGGGCGGAATTTTGAGACCCAGTACTTC
TRBV5-6	-	TRBJ1-1	-	CASSPESGGSEAFF	TGTGCCAGCAGCCCAGAAAGTGGCGGGTCTGAAGCTTTCTTT
TRBV5-1	once	TRBJ1-6	-	CASSSGNSPLHF	TGCGCCAGCAGCTCGGGGAATTCACCCCTCCACTTT
TRBV30	few	TRBJ1-6	TRBD1	CAWDGTGWPNSPLHF	TGTGCCTGGGATGGGACAGGGTGGCCGAATTCACCCCTCCACTTT
TRBV7-2	-	TRBJ2-2	TRBD2	CASSFGGVRTGELFF	TGTGCCAGCAGCTTTGGGGGGGTTAGAACCGGGGAGCTGTTTTTT
TRBV5-6	-	TRBJ2-5	-	CASSLDPDGVQETQYF	TGTGCCAGCAGCTTGGACCCGGACGGGGTGCAAGAGACCCAGTACTTC
TRBV6-1	-	TRBJ1-2	-	CASGEAAGYTF	TGTGCCAGCGGGGAGGCCGCTGGCTACACCTTC
TRBV9	-	TRBJ1-4	-	CASSREGSITEKLFF	TGTGCCAGCAGCCGAGAAGGGAGTATCACTGAAAAACTGTTTTTT
TRBV4-3	-	TRBJ1-1	TRBD1	CASSQPGQGLKAFF	TGCGCCAGCAGCCAACCTGGACAGGGCCTCAAAGCTTTCTTT
TRBV21-1	-	TRBJ2-7	-	CASSKGPRGSPSYEQYF	TGTGCCAGCAGCAAAGGGCCTAGAGGGAGCCCCTCCTACGAGCAGTACTTC
TRBV7-9	-	TRBJ2-5	TRBD1	CASSDTGGPETQYF	TGTGCCAGCAGCGATACAGGGGGCCCAGAGACCCAGTACTTC
TRBV5-4	once	TRBJ1-3	-	CASSLPGVEGNTIYF	TGTGCCAGCAGCTTACCGGGGGTCGAGGGAAACACCATATATTTT
TRBV5-1	few	TRBJ1-2	-	CASSWGGNYGYTF	TGCGCCAGCTCCTGGGGGGGGAACTATGGCTACACCTTC
TRBV5-8	-	TRBJ1-3	-	CASSLVQISSGNTIYF	TGTGCCAGCAGCTTGGTCCAGATTTCTTCTGGAAACACCATATATTTT
TRBV4-1	-	TRBJ1-2	TRBD1	CASSQVTGDGYGYTF	TGCGCCAGCAGCCAAGTGACAGGGGATGGCTATGGCTACACCTTC